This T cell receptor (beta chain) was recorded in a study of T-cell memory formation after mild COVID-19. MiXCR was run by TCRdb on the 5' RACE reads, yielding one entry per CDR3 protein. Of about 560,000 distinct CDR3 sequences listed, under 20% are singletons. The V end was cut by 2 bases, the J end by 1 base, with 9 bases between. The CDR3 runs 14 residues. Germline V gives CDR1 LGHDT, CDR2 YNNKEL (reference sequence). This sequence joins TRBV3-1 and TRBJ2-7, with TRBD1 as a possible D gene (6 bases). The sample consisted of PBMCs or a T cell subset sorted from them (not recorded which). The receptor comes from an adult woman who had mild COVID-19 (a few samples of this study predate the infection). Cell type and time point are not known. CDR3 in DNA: TGTGCCAGCAGCCAAAGGGGGTATTCCTACGAGCAGTACTTC. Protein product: CASSQRGYSYEQYF.